This T cell receptor beta chain was obtained from a study of post-analysis software for immune sequencing data. Findings of the study overall: Those with multiple sclerosis, the patient group, showed significantly lower normalized Chao1 diversity than controls. Patients carried five TRBV segments more frequently than controls did, and TRBV5-6, TRBV5-1 and TRBV20-1 were among them.

Note on this clonotype: The antigen remains undetermined.

Included in the TCR beta cDNA libraries were unique molecular identifiers. One entry per CDR3 protein results from TCRdb running MiXCR on the PCR reads. The table lists fewer than 850,000 distinct CDR3 sequences, less than 35% of them singletons. V was shortened by 1 base and J by 2 bases, with 14 bases between the two germline ends. CDR1 and CDR2 (germline): DFQATT, SNEGSKA (reference sequence). This CDR3 region has 15 residues. The sequenced sample was blood. This chain links TRBV20-1 with TRBJ2-5, with a tentative D call TRBD1 (8 bases). This TCR came from a girl aged 5-17 years with multiple sclerosis. Here the CDR3 DNA reads TGCAGTGCTAGAGTTCACAGGGGGGGGCAAGAGACCCAGTACTTC. Amino acids: CSARVHRGGQETQYF.